Shown below are 27 T cell receptor beta chains from a single sample sequenced in a study of blood T cell repertoires in COVID-19. The assay was immunoSEQ multiplex PCR, and TCRdb's table has in-frame clones only and misses some. The table shows some 240,000 clones, with roughly 83% occurring only once. The sequencing input was peripheral blood. The receptors stem from an elderly woman with acute or convalescent COVID-19.

V usage is TRBV6-5 and J usage is TRBJ2-3, with D perhaps TRBD1 (6 bases). The CDR3 has 16 amino acids. V was cut by 4 bases and J by 6 bases, with 20 bases left in between. Germline values: CDR1 MNHEY, CDR2 SVGAGI. The CDR3 sequence: CASSSTTQGRRDTQYF. CDR3 sequence (DNA): TGTGCCAGCAGTTCCACAACTCAGGGGCGGCGGGATACGCAGTATTTT.

V is TRBV2 and J is TRBJ1-1, with D maybe TRBD1 (6 bases). Germline-derived CDR1 and CDR2 are SNHLY and FYNNEI. V was clipped by 4 bases and J by 10 bases, with 19 bases between them. This CDR3 region has 14 residues. Written as DNA, the CDR3 is TGTGCCAGCAGTGGGGGGACGTTCCAAGGGGGAGCTTTCTTT. It encodes CASSGGTFQGGAFF.

This clone has a count of ten or more. The chain links TRBV2 to TRBJ2-7; 9 bases agree with TRBD2. Germline CDR1 is SNHLY and CDR2 is FYNNEI. Unmatched junction bases numbered 11, after V lost 6 bases and J lost 5 bases. The CDR3 runs 15 residues. The chain's CDR3 is CASRDLAGPSDEQYF. In nucleotides, the CDR3 is TGTGCCAGCAGGGATCTAGCGGGGCCCTCAGACGAGCAGTACTTC.

The chain recombines TRBV29-1 with TRBJ2-1; 14 bases align to TRBD2. The V gene's germline CDR1 is SQVTM and CDR2 ANQGSEA. The CDR3 extends over 19 amino acids. J gave up 5 bases and V 6 bases, and 18 bases lay outside the gene matches. The DNA for the CDR3 is TGCAGCGTCCACAGGACTAGCGGGGGGCCATTTATCGAGAACAATGAGCAGTTCTTC. This codes for CSVHRTSGGPFIENNEQFF.

The chain is built from TRBV19 and TRBJ1-4; D is possibly TRBD1 (6 bases). The CDR3 has 15 residues. V lost 3 bases to trimming and J lost 5 bases, with 13 bases between them. Germline V lookup: CDR1 LNHDA, CDR2 SQIVND (reference sequence). The CDR3 sequence is CASSIRGSRNEKLFF. The CDR3 nucleotides are TGTGCCAGTAGTATTAGGGGGAGTAGAAATGAAAAACTGTTTTTT.

This sequence joins TRBV4-1 and TRBJ1-4; D gene uncertain. This CDR3 comprises 15 residues. CDR1 and CDR2 (germline): MGHRA, YSYEKL. The germline V and J ends were trimmed by 4 bases and 5 bases, with 14 bases remaining between them. CDR3 protein: CASSPTWVANEKLFF. The CDR3 nucleotides are TGCGCCAGCAGCCCGACTTGGGTAGCAAATGAAAAACTGTTTTTT.

The chain couples TRBV7-2 to TRBJ2-7, with TRBD1 as a possible D gene (5 bases). The CDR3 consists of 14 residues. V was trimmed by 5 bases and J by 3 bases, leaving 14 bases between them. CDR1 is SGHTA and CDR2 is FQGNSA in the germline V gene. The DNA of the CDR3 is TGTGCCAGCAGCCCCAACCCAGGGTTCTACGAGCAGTACTTC. Translated: CASSPNPGFYEQYF. The variable domain in full, completed from reference TRBV7-2 and TRBJ2-7, reads GAGVSQSPSNKVTEKGKDVELRCDPISGHTALYWYRQSLGQGLEFLIYFQGNSAPDKSGLPSDRFSAERTGGSVSTLTIQRTQQEDSAVYLCASSPNPGFYEQYFGPGTRLTVT.

The chain is built from TRBV5-5 and TRBJ2-2, with a weak D call TRBD2 (5 bases). Germline V gene data show CDR1 as SGHKS and CDR2 as YYEKEE (reference sequence). The V and J ends lost 1 base and 3 bases respectively, with 13 bases between them. The CDR3 spans 16 residues. The CDR3, as DNA: TGTGCCAGCAGCTTGTTGGGTCTAGCCTACACCGGGGAGCTGTTTTTT. As protein: CASSLLGLAYTGELFF.

The J gene is TRBJ2-4, the V gene TRBV11-2; 10 nucleotides align to TRBD1. From germline, CDR1 is SGHAT and CDR2 FQNNGV. Trimming cost V 3 bases and J 7 bases; bases outside gene matches: 18. The CDR3 extends over 19 amino acids. CDR3: CASSLRPRRDRGFVNIQYF. CDR3 bases: TGTGCCAGCAGCTTGCGGCCTCGTCGGGACAGGGGATTTGTGAACATTCAGTACTTC.

This clone was picked up a small number of times. The chain couples TRBV5-5 to TRBJ2-7, with TRBD1 identical over 7 bases. Looked up from germline, CDR1 is SGHKS and CDR2 is YYEKEE (reference sequence). The CDR3 extends over 13 amino acids. V lost 5 bases, J lost 1 base, and 3 bases stayed unmatched. CDR3 protein: CASSLTGSYEQYF. As DNA, the CDR3 is TGTGCCAGCAGTTTGACAGGGTCCTACGAGCAGTACTTC. Full variable domain (outside the CDR3, taken from reference TRBV5-5 and TRBJ2-7): DAGVTQSPTHLIKTRGQQVTLRCSPISGHKSVSWYQQVLGQGPQFIFQYYEKEERGRGNFPDRFSARQFPNYSSELNVNALLLGDSALYLCASSLTGSYEQYFGPGTRLTVT.

This sequence joins TRBV19 and TRBJ2-7; possibly TRBD1 for D (6 bases). Germline CDR1 and CDR2: LNHDA and SQIVND (reference sequence). V shed 2 bases and J shed 5 bases, with 7 bases lying between them. The CDR3 contains 12 residues. The CDR3 is CASSIPGDEQYF. DNA for the CDR3: TGTGCCAGTAGTATACCAGGGGACGAGCAGTACTTC.

The rearrangement joins TRBV18 to TRBJ2-5; 12 bases match TRBD1. This CDR3 contains 18 residues. With V trimmed by 2 bases and J by 5 bases, 12 bases remained unmatched. Germline V gene sequence: CDR1 KGHSH, CDR2 LQKENI. CDR3 amino acids: CASSPWQTGTGGAETQYF. The CDR3 nucleotides are TGTGCCAGCTCACCATGGCAGACCGGGACAGGGGGCGCCGAGACCCAGTACTTC.

The chain couples TRBV6-5 to TRBJ2-7, with D possibly matching TRBD1 (5 bases). The CDR3 has 12 amino acids. Between the trimmed V and J ends, which lost 8 bases and 5 bases, there was a span of 13 bases. Germline V lookup: CDR1 MNHEY, CDR2 SVGAGI. The CDR3 loop is CASGPQGNEQYF. In nucleotides, the CDR3 is TGTGCCAGCGGACCCCAGGGAAACGAGCAGTACTTC.

J is TRBJ2-3 and V is TRBV6-5; 7 nucleotides match TRBD2. The germline V gene encodes CDR1 MNHEY and CDR2 SVGAGI. The CDR3 runs 14 residues. The V gene end was trimmed by 2 bases and the J gene end by 3 bases; junction bases not matched to a gene: 2. The CDR3 region has the DNA TGTGCCAGCAGTTACGGGAGGGCAACAGATACGCAGTATTTT. Translating it yields CASSYGRATDTQYF.

The chain has TRBV24-1 and TRBJ2-2, with TRBD2 identical over 11 bases. The CDR3 covers 16 residues. From germline, CDR1 is KGHDR and CDR2 SFDVKD. V lost 4 bases to trimming and J lost 5 bases; unmatched junction nucleotides: 5. The chain's CDR3 is CATSDHRLAGTGELFF. DNA of the CDR3: TGTGCCACCAGTGACCATCGACTAGCGGGGACCGGGGAGCTGTTTTTT.

Only a few counts were recorded for this clone. Here the CDR3 reads CASSPSGGGEQFF. CDR3 in DNA: TGTGCCAGCAGTCCCTCAGGGGGCGGTGAGCAGTTCTTC. The V call is TRBV2, the J call TRBJ2-1; 8 nucleotides align to TRBD1. Trimming took 5 bases from V and 9 from J; bases not matched to a gene: 6. This CDR3 is built from 13 residues. CDR1 and CDR2 (germline): SNHLY, FYNNEI.

J is TRBJ2-5 and V is TRBV5-5; perhaps TRBD1 as D (8 bases). V gave up 4 bases and J gave up 5 bases, with 21 bases separating them. Germline V lookup: CDR1 SGHKS, CDR2 YYEKEE (reference sequence). The CDR3 has 16 residues. In DNA, the CDR3 is TGTGCCAGCAGCGATCAACTTGGACAGGGAGGGGAGACCCAGTACTTC. The encoded protein is CASSDQLGQGGETQYF.

The rearrangement joins TRBV3-1 (or the pseudogene TRBV3-2) to TRBJ1-2, with 7 bases lining up with TRBD1. The ends lost 1 base at V and 4 bases at J; junction bases unmatched: 6. The CDR3 totals 15 residues. Germline values: CDR1 LGHDT, CDR2 YNNKEL (reference sequence). The CDR3 loop is CASSQGTGWSYGYTF. The CDR3 region has the DNA TGTGCCAGCAGCCAAGGGACAGGTTGGAGCTATGGCTACACCTTC.

This clone was observed a few times. V is TRBV25-1 and J is TRBJ2-1, with D tentatively TRBD1 (6 bases). The CDR3 has 15 residues. V was cut by 5 bases and J by 4 bases, with 15 bases left in between. CDR1 MGHDK and CDR2 SYGVNS come from the germline V gene. The CDR3 is CASSHSGVSYNEQFF. CDR3 DNA: TGTGCCAGCAGTCACTCAGGGGTTTCGTACAATGAGCAGTTCTTC.

The gene calls are TRBV28 and TRBJ1-1, with D tentatively TRBD1 (6 bases). Between the trimmed V and J ends, which lost 8 bases and 7 bases, there was a span of 17 bases. The CDR3 loop spans 13 amino acids. Germline CDR1 and CDR2: MDHEN and SYDVKM. CDR3 coding DNA: TGTGCCAGCTCAATTGAGGGGGTAGGTGAAGCTTTCTTT. Translation gives CASSIEGVGEAFF.

The rearrangement joins TRBV5-5 to TRBJ2-1; D call uncertain. Germline V gene sequence: CDR1 SGHKS, CDR2 YYEKEE (reference sequence). This CDR3 has 15 residues. Deletions cut 5 bases from V and 0 bases from J, with 12 bases between. The CDR3 sequence is CASSWMELSYNEQFF. CDR3 in DNA: TGTGCCAGCAGTTGGATGGAGCTCTCCTACAATGAGCAGTTCTTC.

The chain joins TRBV2 to TRBJ2-5, with 11 bases matching TRBD1. In germline, CDR1 is SNHLY, CDR2 FYNNEI. The J segment lost 5 bases and the V segment lost 8 bases, leaving 10 bases of the junction unmatched. This CDR3 contains 15 residues. Written as DNA, the CDR3 is TGTGCCAGCGAAGGGACGGGACAGGGGGGGGAGACCCAGTACTTC. This sequence encodes CASEGTGQGGETQYF.

This chain links TRBV15 with TRBJ1-4; TRBD1 agrees at 8 bases. J gave up 6 bases and V 1 base, and 7 bases lay outside the gene matches. The CDR3 consists of 16 residues. Germline CDR1 reads LNHNV; CDR2 reads YYDKDF (reference sequence). CDR3 sequence reads: CATSRAPTGDDEKLFF. The CDR3 DNA sequence: TGTGCCACCAGCAGAGCTCCGACAGGGGACGATGAAAAACTGTTTTTT. Variable domain in full (rest from reference TRBV15 and TRBJ1-4): DAMVIQNPRYQVTQFGKPVTLSCSQTLNHNVMYWYQQKSSQAPKLLFHYYDKDFNNEADTPDNFQSRRPNTSFCFLDIRSPGLGDTAMYLCATSRAPTGDDEKLFFGSGTQLSVL.

The V call is TRBV5-4, the J call TRBJ1-2; 9 bases match TRBD1. CDR1 and CDR2 from the germline V gene are SGHNT and YYREEE (reference sequence). This CDR3 is 15 amino acids long. V gave up 3 bases and J gave up 6 bases; unmatched junction bases: 9. CDR3 DNA sequence: TGTGCCAGCAGCTCCCACAGGGGGCACGGGGATGGCTACACCTTC. The encoded protein is CASSSHRGHGDGYTF.

This chain connects TRBV7-2 to TRBJ1-5; 12 nucleotides line up with TRBD1. This CDR3 region has 17 residues. Losses at the gene ends were 6 bases for V and 0 bases for J; bases not matched to a gene: 6. Looked up from germline, CDR1 is SGHTA and CDR2 is FQGNSA. The DNA of the CDR3 is TGTGCCAGCAGAAGGGACAGGGGGCCGTATAGCAATCAGCCCCAGCATTTT. Its protein is CASRRDRGPYSNQPQHF.

The chain is built from TRBV5-8 and TRBJ2-7, with D unclear. V was pared by 0 bases and J by 1 base, with 8 bases between. The CDR3 loop spans 14 amino acids. In germline, CDR1 is SGHTS, CDR2 YDEGEE. CDR3 amino acids: CASSLVLVSYEQYF. The CDR3 DNA follows: TGTGCCAGCAGCTTGGTCCTTGTGTCCTACGAGCAGTACTTC.

This clone appeared a few times. The chain carries TRBV28 and TRBJ1-5, with a weak D call TRBD1 (6 bases). Trimming took 6 bases from V and 2 from J, leaving 14 bases between them. From germline, CDR1 is MDHEN and CDR2 SYDVKM. This CDR3 has 15 residues. CDR3 sequence (DNA): TGTGCCAGCAGCGCCATACAGGGTCGCAATCAGCCCCAGCATTTT. As protein: CASSAIQGRNQPQHF. Based on the CDR3 plus reference TRBV28 and TRBJ1-5, the full variable domain is DVKVTQSSRYLVKRTGEKVFLECVQDMDHENMFWYRQDPGLGLRLIYFSYDVKMKEKGDIPEGYSVSREKKERFSLILESASTNQTSMYLCASSAIQGRNQPQHFGDGTRLSIL.